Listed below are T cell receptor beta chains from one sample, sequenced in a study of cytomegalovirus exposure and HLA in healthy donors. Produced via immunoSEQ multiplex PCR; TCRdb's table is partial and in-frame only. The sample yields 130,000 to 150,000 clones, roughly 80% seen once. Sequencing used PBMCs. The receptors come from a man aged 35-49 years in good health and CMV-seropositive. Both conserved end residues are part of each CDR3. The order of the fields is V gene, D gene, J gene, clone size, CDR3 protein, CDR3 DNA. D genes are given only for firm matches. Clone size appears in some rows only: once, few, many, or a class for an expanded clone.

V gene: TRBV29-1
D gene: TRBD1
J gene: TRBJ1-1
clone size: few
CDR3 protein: CSGGQGNTEAFF
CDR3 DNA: TGCAGCGGGGGACAGGGGAACACTGAAGCTTTCTTT

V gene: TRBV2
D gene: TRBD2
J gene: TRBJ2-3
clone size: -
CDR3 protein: CASSEGRLAFTDTQYF
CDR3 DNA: TGTGCCAGCAGTGAAGGCCGACTAGCCTTCACAGATACGCAGTATTTT

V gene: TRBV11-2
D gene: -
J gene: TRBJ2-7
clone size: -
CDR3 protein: CASSPLTTYEQYF
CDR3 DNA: TGTGCCAGCAGCCCTTTAACTACCTACGAGCAGTACTTC

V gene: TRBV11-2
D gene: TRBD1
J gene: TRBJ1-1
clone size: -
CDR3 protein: CASSPRDRGVVTEAFF
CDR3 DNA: TGTGCCAGCAGCCCCCGGGACAGGGGGGTAGTTACTGAAGCTTTCTTT

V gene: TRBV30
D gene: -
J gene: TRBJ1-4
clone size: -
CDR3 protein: CAWSGSGGINEKLFF
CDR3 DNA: TGTGCCTGGAGTGGTTCGGGGGGGATAAATGAAAAACTGTTTTTT

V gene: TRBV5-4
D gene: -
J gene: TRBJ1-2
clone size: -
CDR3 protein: CASSLEGNYGYTF
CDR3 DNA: TGTGCCAGCAGCTTGGAGGGGAACTATGGCTACACCTTC

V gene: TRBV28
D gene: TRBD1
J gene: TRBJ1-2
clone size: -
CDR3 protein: CASSLGTGYGYTF
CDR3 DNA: TGTGCCAGCAGCCTAGGGACAGGGTATGGCTACACCTTC

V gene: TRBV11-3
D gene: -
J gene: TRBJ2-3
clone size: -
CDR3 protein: CASSSDVDSPQYF
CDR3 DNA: TGTGCCAGCAGCTCGGACGTGGACTCCCCGCAGTATTTT

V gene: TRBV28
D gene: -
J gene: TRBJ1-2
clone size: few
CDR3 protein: CASSLNGRNYGYTF
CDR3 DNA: TGTGCCAGCAGTTTGAATGGCAGGAACTATGGCTACACCTTC

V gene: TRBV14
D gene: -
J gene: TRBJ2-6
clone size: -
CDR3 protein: CASSNLRGGSGANVLTF
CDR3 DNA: TGTGCCAGCAGCAACCTTAGAGGGGGCTCTGGGGCCAACGTCCTGACTTTC

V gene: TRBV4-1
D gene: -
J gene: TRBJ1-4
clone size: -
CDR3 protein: CASSQVKMNGEKLFF
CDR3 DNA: TGCGCCAGCAGCCAAGTAAAAATGAACGGTGAAAAACTGTTTTTT

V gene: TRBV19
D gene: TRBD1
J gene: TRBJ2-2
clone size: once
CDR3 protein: CASSIWTGTNTGELFF
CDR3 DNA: TGTGCCAGTAGTATTTGGACAGGTACGAACACCGGGGAGCTGTTTTTT

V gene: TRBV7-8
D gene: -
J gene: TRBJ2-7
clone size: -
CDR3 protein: CASRPGHTVEQYF
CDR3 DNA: TGTGCCAGCAGGCCGGGACATACGGTCGAGCAGTACTTC

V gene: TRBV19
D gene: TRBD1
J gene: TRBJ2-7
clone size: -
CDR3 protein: CASSLDRAGEQYF
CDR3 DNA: TGTGCCAGTAGTCTGGACAGGGCAGGCGAGCAGTACTTC

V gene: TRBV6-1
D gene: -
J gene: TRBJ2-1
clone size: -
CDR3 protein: CASSPRLYNEQFF
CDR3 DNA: TGTGCCAGCAGCCCGAGGCTTTACAATGAGCAGTTCTTC

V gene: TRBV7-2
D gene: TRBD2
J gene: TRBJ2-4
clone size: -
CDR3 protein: CASSLVLTGGGNIQYF
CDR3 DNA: TGTGCCAGCAGCTTAGTATTAACGGGGGGAGGAAACATTCAGTACTTC

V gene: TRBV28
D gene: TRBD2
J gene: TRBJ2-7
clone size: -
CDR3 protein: CASIRGRAQEQYF
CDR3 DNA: TGTGCCAGCATCCGTGGGAGGGCTCAAGAGCAGTACTTC

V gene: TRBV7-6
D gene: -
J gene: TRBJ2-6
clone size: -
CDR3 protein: CASSPPGSGANVLTF
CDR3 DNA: TGTGCCAGCAGCCCCCCCGGCTCTGGGGCCAACGTCCTGACTTTC

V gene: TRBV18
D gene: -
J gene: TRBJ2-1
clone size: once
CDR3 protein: CASSPLSYNEQFF
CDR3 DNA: TGTGCCAGCTCACCCCTATCCTACAATGAGCAGTTCTTC

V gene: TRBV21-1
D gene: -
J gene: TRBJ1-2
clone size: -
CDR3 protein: CASSSEQGANYGYTF
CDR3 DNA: TGTGCCAGCAGCTCGGAACAGGGAGCAAACTATGGCTACACCTTC

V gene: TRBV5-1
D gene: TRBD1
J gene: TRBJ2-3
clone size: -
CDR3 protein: CASSSNTQGAGTDTQYF
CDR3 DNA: TGCGCCAGCAGTTCCAACACTCAGGGGGCAGGCACAGATACGCAGTATTTT

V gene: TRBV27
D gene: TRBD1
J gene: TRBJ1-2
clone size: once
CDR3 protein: CASWDRSNYGYTF
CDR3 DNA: TGTGCCAGCTGGGACAGGAGCAACTATGGCTACACCTTC

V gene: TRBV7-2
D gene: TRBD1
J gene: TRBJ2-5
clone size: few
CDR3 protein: CASSLTGVATHF
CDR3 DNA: TGTGCCAGCAGCTTGACAGGGGTTGCGACGCACTTC

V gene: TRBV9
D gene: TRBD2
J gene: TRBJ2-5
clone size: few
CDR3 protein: CASSVGTSVGETQYF
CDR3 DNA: TGTGCCAGCAGCGTTGGGACTAGCGTAGGGGAGACCCAGTACTTC

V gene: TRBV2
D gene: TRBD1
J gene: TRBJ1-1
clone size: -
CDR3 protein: CASEGQGGTEAFF
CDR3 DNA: TGTGCCAGCGAAGGACAGGGGGGCACTGAAGCCTTCTTT

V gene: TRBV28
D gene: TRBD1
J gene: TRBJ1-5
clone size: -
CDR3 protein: CASSLAGQSSLGSNQPQHF
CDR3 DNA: TGTGCCAGCAGTTTAGCGGGACAGTCATCCCTCGGAAGCAATCAGCCCCAGCATTTT

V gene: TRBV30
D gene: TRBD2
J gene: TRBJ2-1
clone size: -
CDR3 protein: CAWSGGTSGRGNEQFF
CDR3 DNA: TGTGCCTGGAGCGGGGGAACTAGCGGGCGGGGCAATGAGCAGTTCTTC

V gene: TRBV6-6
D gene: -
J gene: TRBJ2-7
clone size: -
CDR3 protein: CASSYSLGYEQYF
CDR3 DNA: TGTGCCAGCAGTTACTCGCTAGGCTACGAGCAGTACTTC

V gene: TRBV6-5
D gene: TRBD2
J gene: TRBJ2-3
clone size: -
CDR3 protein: CASSFQSGTTDTQYF
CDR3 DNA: TGTGCCAGCAGTTTCCAAAGCGGGACCACAGATACGCAGTATTTT

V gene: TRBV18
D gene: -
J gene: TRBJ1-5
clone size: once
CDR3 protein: CASSTAGAGGNQPQHF
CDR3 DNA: TGTGCCAGCTCCACGGCGGGGGCCGGGGGCAATCAGCCCCAGCATTTT

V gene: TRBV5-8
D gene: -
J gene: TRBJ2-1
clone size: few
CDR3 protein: CASPDSFPSSNDHGEQFF
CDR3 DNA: TGTGCCAGCCCGGACTCCTTCCCTAGCTCCAACGACCACGGTGAGCAGTTCTTC

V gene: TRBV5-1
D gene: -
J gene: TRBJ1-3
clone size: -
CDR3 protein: CASSPTEAGNTIYF
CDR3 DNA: TGCGCCAGCAGCCCGACAGAGGCTGGAAACACCATATATTTT

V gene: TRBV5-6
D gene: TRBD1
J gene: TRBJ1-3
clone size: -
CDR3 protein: CASSSPPGQGYSGNTIYF
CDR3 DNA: TGTGCCAGCAGCTCACCCCCGGGACAGGGTTACTCTGGAAACACCATATATTTT

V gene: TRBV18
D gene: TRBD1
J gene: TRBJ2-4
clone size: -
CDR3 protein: CASSPGDRGDIQYF
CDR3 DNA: TGTGCCAGCTCACCAGGGGACAGGGGGGACATTCAGTACTTC

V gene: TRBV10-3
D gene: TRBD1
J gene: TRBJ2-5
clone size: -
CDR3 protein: CAISSGQAQETQYF
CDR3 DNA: TGTGCCATCAGTTCGGGACAGGCCCAAGAGACCCAGTACTTC

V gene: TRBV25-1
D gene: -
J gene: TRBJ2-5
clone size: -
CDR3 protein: CASSDPGSKETQYF
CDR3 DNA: TGTGCCAGCAGTGACCCGGGGTCCAAAGAGACCCAGTACTTC

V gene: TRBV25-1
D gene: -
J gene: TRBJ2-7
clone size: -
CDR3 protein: CASSVGGGYEQYF
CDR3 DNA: TGTGCCAGCAGTGTGGGCGGAGGCTACGAGCAGTACTTC

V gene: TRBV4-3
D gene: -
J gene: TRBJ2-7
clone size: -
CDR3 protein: CASSQDLAGAYEQYF
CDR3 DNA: TGCGCCAGCAGCCAAGATCTCGCGGGGGCTTACGAGCAGTACTTC

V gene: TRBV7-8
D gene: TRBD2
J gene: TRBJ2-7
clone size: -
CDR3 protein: CASSLGGRGFYEQYF
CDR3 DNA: TGTGCCAGCAGCTTAGGTGGGAGGGGATTTTACGAGCAGTACTTC

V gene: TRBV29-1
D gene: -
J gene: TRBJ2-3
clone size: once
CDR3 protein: CSVVRGWGTDTQYF
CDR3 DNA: TGCAGCGTTGTGCGGGGATGGGGCACAGATACGCAGTATTTT

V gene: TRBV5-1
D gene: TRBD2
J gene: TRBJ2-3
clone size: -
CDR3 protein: CASSLWTSGATDTQYF
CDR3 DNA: TGCGCCAGCAGCCTGTGGACTAGCGGGGCCACAGATACGCAGTATTTT

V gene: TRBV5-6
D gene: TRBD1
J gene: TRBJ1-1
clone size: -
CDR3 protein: CASTMDWGQMNTEAFF
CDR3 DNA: TGTGCCAGCACTATGGATTGGGGACAGATGAACACTGAAGCTTTCTTT

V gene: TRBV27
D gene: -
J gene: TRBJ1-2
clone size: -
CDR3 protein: CASSSRGSGYTF
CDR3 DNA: TGTGCCAGCAGTAGCCGGGGGTCGGGCTACACCTTC

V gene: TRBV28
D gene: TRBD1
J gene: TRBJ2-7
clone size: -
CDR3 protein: CASSLWTGRAYEQYF
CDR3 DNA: TGTGCCAGCAGTCTTTGGACAGGGAGAGCCTACGAGCAGTACTTC

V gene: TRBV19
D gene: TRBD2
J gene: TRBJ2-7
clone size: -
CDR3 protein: CASSMGLAGGRYEQYF
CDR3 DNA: TGTGCCAGTAGTATGGGACTAGCGGGAGGAAGGTACGAGCAGTACTTC